Reported below is one T cell receptor (beta chain). Its antigen remains undetermined. No base qualities exist here, and no much larger clone lies one base off it. The sample contains more than one DNA sequence encoding this CDR3. V lost 3 bases and J lost 1 base; the stretch between them is 7 bases long. The CDR1 and CDR2 encoded by the germline V gene are MGHRA and YSYEKL. Taken from cysteine to phenylalanine, the CDR3 has 13 residues. The sequence is cut down to CDR3 DNA, 39 bases in frame from base 1. The library was built by means of the immunoSEQ multiplex PCR assay. TCRdb took over this immuneACCESS table, retaining in-frame rearrangements with V and J assigned. Such tables are incomplete; in checked studies, under half of the missing clones stem from an unresolved V gene, and the remainder is unexplained. In this sample the table shows around 95,000 clones, 86% of which occur a single time. The ten largest clonotypes hold around 2% of the sample.

This sample was taken from a study of preoperative IRX-2 immunotherapy in early breast cancer (dated by TCRdb to between 2018 and 2021). In the paper's terms, the treatment or condition label means: preoperative locoregional IRX-2 cytokine immunotherapy. The samples were obtained from a phase Ib study that tested preoperative, locoregional IRX-2 cytokine immunotherapy designed to prime immune responses. Patients with early-stage breast cancer who were given IRX-2 before surgery served as donors. The chain joins TRBV4-1 to TRBJ2-7; TRBD2 is perhaps the D gene, given 6 matching bases. This specimen was tumor tissue, taken after IRX-2 immunotherapy. This clonotype originated in a human donor with breast cancer. The sequenced DNA is TGCGCCAGCAGCCAGGGACTTTCCTACGAGCAGTACTTC. The translation is CASSQGLSYEQYF.